This TCR beta chain was retrieved from a study of radiotherapy plus CTLA-4 blockade in lung cancer. Germline V lookup: CDR1 WNHNN, CDR2 SYGVQD (reference sequence). The CDR3 totals 16 residues. Trimming cost V 0 bases and J 1 base, with 11 bases left between them. The sample holds a few counts of this clone. Sequencing was performed with immunoSEQ multiplex PCR; in TCRdb, only in-frame clones are kept and a portion is missing. The sample has 30,000 to 40,000 clones, 60% to 75% seen once. The clonotype originates from a human donor with non-small cell lung cancer whose response to radiotherapy plus ipilimumab could not be evaluated. The sample here was peripheral blood, taken from a patient treated with radiotherapy plus ipilimumab. V is TRBV10-1 and J is TRBJ2-3; D is perhaps TRBD1 (5 bases). The CDR3 spells CASSESRVGGTDTQYF. The CDR3 DNA reads TGCGCCAGCAGTGAGTCCCGGGTAGGGGGCACAGATACGCAGTATTTT.